This TCR beta chain comes out of a study of shared clonotypes between healthy human individuals (dated by TCRdb to the early 2020s). About the investigation overall: The cohort comprised a couple of women and a few men aged 18 to 49 years. Blood TCR repertoires of a handful of healthy adults were deeply sequenced to estimate repertoire size and the extent of clonotype sharing between individuals. Libraries were prepared and TCR repertoires were sequenced by different laboratories using diverse techniques, in order to increase sequencing depth and limit assay-specific biases. Per donor, leukapheresis produced somewhere between about 0.9 and 10 billion PBMCs.

The donors were healthy, HIV-negative adults who had no recently reported acute infections or vaccinations. Every donor was a Caucasian adult residing in Nashville, Tennessee, USA. In the unsorted samples, tens of millions of PBMCs were counted, and genomic DNA was extracted using the QIAamp DNA Blood Mini kit. Blood was obtained by leukapheresis, after which PBMCs were separated by Ficoll-Histopaque density gradient centrifugation and cryopreserved in liquid nitrogen vapor phase. CDR1 and CDR2 are read off the germline V gene as SGHDT and YYEEEE. V and J are truncated by 0 bases and 5 bases respectively, leaving an intervening sequence of 8 bases. The CDR3 runs 13 residues from the cysteine to the phenylalanine. Only CDR3 DNA remains: 39 bases, in frame from the first base. Using the deep immunoSEQ assay, multiplex PCR amplified TCR CDR3 regions from genomic DNA. Extracted genomic DNA from each cell subset was spread evenly across all wells of several immunoSEQ 96-well plates, with each plate serving as a replicate. Each replicate PCR for unsorted PBMC received about 300 ng genomic DNA, equal to around 30,000 T cell genomes. Unsorted PBMC genomic DNA was sequenced across ten immunoSEQ deep assay plates. Purified libraries were quantified with a Qubit 3.0 fluorometer, sized on a Bioanalyzer 2100, and re-quantified with the KAPA Library Quantification kit. Every immunoSEQ 96-well plate was sequenced on a dedicated single-read 150-cycle Illumina NextSeq 550 flow cell. In the original analysis: The immunoSEQ output contained only junctional sequences without quality scores, so filtering could not match that applied to full-length reads. To assign V/J genes and CDR3, sequences were annotated against IMGT germline references using PyIR, a Python wrapper for IgBLAST v1.9. Reads were removed for weak V/J assignments (E-value above 1e-6), missing CDR3, stop codons, out-of-frame junctions, or ambiguous translated residues. V3J clonotypes were defined by identical inferred V gene, J gene, and CDR3 amino acid sequence. To compute the percentage overlap between repertoires, the number of shared unique clonotypes was divided by the size of the smaller repertoire. Repertoire richness was assessed with RTK rarefaction, the Chao1 estimator, and Recon v2.1 estimates of unobserved clonotypes. What TCRdb holds here is the immuneACCESS table cut down to in-frame rearrangements. Part of the clones is not present; checked against another copy, under half of the missing clones reflect an unresolved V gene, and the others are unexplained. D and trimming come from the DNA, and the V and J calls and clone size come from that table. The sample has 550,000 to 600,000 clones on record, around 76% of them singletons. The ten top clones hold 9.5% to 15% of the sample.

Study-level results and caveats: Because the study included a small number of donors, the genetic and exposure-history diversity represented was limited. Sampling was limited to blood, and TCR repertoires in tissue likely differ from TCR repertoires in blood. Pairwise subsampling indicated that sequencing depth was expected to affect the degree of clonotype sharing among donors.

Points on this clone: Its antigen is still unknown. Per-base quality was not reported, and no clone a single base away is much larger than it.

The TCR comes from a woman in her 40s in good health. Some clones in this sample may be carry-over from other donors' samples. The sequence joins TRBV5-6 to TRBJ2-5; confidence is insufficient to name the D gene. Sequenced input: PBMCs. Here is the DNA: TGTGCCAGCAGCTTGGTCTCATCGGAGACCCAGTACTTC. The translation is CASSLVSSETQYF.